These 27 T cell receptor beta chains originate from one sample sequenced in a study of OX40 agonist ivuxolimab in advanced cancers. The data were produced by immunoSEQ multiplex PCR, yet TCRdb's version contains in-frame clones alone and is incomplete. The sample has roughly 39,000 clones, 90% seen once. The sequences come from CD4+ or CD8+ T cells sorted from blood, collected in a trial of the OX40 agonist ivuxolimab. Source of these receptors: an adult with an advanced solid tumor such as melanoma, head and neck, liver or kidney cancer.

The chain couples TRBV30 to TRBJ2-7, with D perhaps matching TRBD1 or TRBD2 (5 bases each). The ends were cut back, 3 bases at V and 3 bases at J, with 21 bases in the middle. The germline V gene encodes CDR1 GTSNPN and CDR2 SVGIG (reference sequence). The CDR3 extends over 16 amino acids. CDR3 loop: CAWSGRGVTSYYEQYF. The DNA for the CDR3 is TGTGCCTGGAGCGGAAGGGGAGTGACTTCCTACTACGAGCAGTACTTC.

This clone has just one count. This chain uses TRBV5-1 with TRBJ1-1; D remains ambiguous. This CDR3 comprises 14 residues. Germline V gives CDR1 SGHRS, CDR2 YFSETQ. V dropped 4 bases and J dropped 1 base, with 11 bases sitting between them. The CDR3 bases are TGCGCCAGCAGCCGCGAAGGATCGAACACTGAAGCTTTCTTT. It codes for CASSREGSNTEAFF. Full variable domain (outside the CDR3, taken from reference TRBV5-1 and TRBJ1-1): KAGVTQTPRYLIKTRGQQVTLSCSPISGHRSVSWYQQTPGQGLQFLFEYFSETQRNKGNFPGRFSGRQFSNSRSEMNVSTLELGDSALYLCASSREGSNTEAFFGQGTRLTVV.

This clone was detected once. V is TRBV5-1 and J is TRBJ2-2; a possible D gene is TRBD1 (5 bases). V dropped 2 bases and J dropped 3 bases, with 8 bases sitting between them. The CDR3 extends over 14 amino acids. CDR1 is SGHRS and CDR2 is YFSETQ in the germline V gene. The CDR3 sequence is CASSFIGDTGELFF. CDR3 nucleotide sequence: TGCGCCAGCAGCTTTATAGGGGACACCGGGGAGCTGTTTTTT.

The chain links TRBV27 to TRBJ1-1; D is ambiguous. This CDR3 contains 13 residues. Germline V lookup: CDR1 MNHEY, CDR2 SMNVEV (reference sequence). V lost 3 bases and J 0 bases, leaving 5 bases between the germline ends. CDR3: CASSFSVNTEAFF. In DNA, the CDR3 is TGTGCCAGCAGTTTTTCGGTGAACACTGAAGCTTTCTTT.

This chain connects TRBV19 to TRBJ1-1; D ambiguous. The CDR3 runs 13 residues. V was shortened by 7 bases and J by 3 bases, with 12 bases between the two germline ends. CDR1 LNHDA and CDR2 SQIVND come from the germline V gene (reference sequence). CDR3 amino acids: CASKEVGDTEAFF. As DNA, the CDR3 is TGTGCCAGTAAAGAAGTCGGTGACACTGAAGCTTTCTTT. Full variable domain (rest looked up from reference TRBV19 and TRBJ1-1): DGGITQSPKYLFRKEGQNVTLSCEQNLNHDAMYWYRQDPGQGLRLIYYSQIVNDFQKGDIAEGYSVSREKKESFPLTVTSAQKNPTAFYLCASKEVGDTEAFFGQGTRLTVV.

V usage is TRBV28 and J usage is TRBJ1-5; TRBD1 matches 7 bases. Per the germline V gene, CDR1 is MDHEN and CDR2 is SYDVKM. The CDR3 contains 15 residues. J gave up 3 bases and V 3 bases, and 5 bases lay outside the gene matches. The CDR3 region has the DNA TGTGCCAGCAGTTTCTCGGGACAGCACAATCAGCCCCAGCATTTT. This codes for CASSFSGQHNQPQHF.

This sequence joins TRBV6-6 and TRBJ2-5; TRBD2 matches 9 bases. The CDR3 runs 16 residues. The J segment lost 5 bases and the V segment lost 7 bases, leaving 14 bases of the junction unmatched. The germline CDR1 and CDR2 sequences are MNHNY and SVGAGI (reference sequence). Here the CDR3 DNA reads TGTGCCAGCATTCAAAACATGCGGGAGGGAGGTGAGACCCAGTACTTC. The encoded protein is CASIQNMREGGETQYF.

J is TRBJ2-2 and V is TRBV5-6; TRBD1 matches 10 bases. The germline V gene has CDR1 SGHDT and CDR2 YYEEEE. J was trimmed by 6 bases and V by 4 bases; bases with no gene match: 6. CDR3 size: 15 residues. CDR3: CASSMTGGVPGELFF. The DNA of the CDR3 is TGTGCCAGCAGCATGACAGGGGGCGTCCCCGGGGAGCTGTTTTTT.

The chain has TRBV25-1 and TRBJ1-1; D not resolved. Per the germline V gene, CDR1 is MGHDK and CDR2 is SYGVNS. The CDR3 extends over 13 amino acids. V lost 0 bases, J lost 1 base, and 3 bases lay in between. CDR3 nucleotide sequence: TGTGCCAGCAGTGAATATAGGAACACTGAAGCTTTCTTT. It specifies CASSEYRNTEAFF.

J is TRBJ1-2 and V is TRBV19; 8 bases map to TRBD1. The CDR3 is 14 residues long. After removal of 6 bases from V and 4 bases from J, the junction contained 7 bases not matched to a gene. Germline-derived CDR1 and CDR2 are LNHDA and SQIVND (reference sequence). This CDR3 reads CASRSTGVLYGYTF. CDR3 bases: TGTGCCAGTAGATCGACAGGGGTGCTCTATGGCTACACCTTC.

CDR3 sequence: CASSHVGDYSNQPQHF. The CDR3 DNA follows: TGCGCCAGCAGCCACGTGGGGGATTATAGCAATCAGCCCCAGCATTTT. This chain uses TRBV4-1 with TRBJ1-5; D might be TRBD1 (5 bases). V lost 3 bases and J 0 bases, leaving 12 bases between the germline ends. Germline CDR1 and CDR2: MGHRA and YSYEKL. There are 16 residues in the CDR3.

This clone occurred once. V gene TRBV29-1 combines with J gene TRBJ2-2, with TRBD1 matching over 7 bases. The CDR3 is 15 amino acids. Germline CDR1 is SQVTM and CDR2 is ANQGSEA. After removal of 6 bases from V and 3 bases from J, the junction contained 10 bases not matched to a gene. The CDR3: CSVASDRDYTGELFF. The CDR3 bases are TGCAGCGTCGCAAGTGACAGGGATTACACCGGGGAGCTGTTTTTT.

The CDR3 nucleotides read TGTGCCAGCAGTTTGGGACAGGGGACCGGGGAGCTGTTTTTT. Translating gives CASSLGQGTGELFF. The chain carries TRBV2 and TRBJ2-2, with 10 bases lining up with TRBD1. The CDR3 consists of 14 residues. From germline, CDR1 is SNHLY and CDR2 FYNNEI. J gave up 5 bases and V 5 bases, and 2 bases lay outside the gene matches. The full variable domain, completed using reference TRBV2 and TRBJ2-2, is EPEVTQTPSHQVTQMGQEVILRCVPISNHLYFYWYRQILGQKVEFLVSFYNNEISEKSEIFDDQFSVERPDGSNFTLKIRSTKLEDSAMYFCASSLGQGTGELFFGEGSRLTVL.

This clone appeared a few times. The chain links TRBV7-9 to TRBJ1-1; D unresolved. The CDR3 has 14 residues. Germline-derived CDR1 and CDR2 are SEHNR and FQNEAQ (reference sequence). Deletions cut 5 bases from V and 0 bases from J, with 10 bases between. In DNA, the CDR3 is TGTGCCAGCAGCCGAGAAGGGCTGAACACTGAAGCTTTCTTT. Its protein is CASSREGLNTEAFF. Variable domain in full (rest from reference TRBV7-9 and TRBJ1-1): DTGVSQNPRHKITKRGQNVTFRCDPISEHNRLYWYRQTLGQGPEFLTYFQNEAQLEKSRLLSDRFSAERPKGSFSTLEIQRTEQGDSAMYLCASSREGLNTEAFFGQGTRLTVV.

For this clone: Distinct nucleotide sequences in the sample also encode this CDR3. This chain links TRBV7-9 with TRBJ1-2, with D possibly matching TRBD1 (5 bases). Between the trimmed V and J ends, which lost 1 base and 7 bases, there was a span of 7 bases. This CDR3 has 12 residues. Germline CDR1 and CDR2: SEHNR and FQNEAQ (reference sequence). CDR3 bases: TGTGCCAGCAGCTTAGACGGGGGTGGCTACACCTTC. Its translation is CASSLDGGGYTF.

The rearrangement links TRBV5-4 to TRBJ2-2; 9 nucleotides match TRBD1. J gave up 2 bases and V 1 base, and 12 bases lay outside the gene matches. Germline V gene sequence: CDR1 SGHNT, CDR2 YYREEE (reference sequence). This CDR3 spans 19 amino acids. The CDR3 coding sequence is TGTGCCAGCAGCTTGATGTTAGGGATGGGACAGGGTAACACCGGGGAGCTGTTTTTT. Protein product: CASSLMLGMGQGNTGELFF.

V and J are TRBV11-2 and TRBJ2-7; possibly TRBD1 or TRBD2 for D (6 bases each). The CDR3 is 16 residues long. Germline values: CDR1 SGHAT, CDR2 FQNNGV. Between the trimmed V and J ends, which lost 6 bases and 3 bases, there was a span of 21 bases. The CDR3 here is CASRRTEGGLFYEQYF. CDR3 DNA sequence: TGTGCCAGCAGACGGACCGAGGGGGGATTGTTCTACGAGCAGTACTTC.

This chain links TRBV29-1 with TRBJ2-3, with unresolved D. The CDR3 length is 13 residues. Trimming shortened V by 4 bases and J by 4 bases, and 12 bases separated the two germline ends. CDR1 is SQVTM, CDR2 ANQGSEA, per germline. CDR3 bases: TGCAGCGTTGGACCAAGATTCTCAGATACGCAGTATTTT. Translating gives CSVGPRFSDTQYF.

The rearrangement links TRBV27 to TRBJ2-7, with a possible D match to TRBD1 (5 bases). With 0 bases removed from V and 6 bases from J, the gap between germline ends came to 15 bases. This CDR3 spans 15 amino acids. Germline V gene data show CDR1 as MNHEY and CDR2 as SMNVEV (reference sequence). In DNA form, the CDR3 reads TGTGCCAGCAGTTTATCAAGTCAGGGAAACCTCGAGCAGTACTTC. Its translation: CASSLSSQGNLEQYF.

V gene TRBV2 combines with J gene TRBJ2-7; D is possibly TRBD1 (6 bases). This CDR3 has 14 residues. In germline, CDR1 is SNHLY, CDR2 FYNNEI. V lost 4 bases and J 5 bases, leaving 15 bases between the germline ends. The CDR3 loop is CASSVSTGFNEQYF. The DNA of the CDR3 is TGTGCCAGCAGTGTTAGCACAGGGTTTAACGAGCAGTACTTC.

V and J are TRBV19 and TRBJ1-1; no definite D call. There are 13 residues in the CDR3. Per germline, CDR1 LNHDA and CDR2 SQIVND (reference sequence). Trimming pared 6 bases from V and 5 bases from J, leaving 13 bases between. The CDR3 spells CASSLPGRTEAFF. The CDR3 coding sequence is TGTGCCAGTAGCCTCCCAGGCAGGACTGAAGCTTTCTTT.

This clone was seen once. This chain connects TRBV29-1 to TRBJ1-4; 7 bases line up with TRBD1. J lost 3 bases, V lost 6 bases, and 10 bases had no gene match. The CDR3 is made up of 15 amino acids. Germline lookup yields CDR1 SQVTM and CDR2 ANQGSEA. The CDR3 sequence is CSVGRQGVANEKLFF. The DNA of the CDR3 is TGCAGCGTGGGCCGCCAGGGGGTAGCTAATGAAAAACTGTTTTTT.

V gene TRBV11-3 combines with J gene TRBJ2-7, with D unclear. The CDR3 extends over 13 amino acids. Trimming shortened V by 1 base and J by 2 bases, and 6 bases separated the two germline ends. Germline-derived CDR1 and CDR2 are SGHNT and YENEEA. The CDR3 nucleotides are TGTGCCAGCAGCTTAGGTCAGACCTACGAGCAGTACTTC. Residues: CASSLGQTYEQYF.

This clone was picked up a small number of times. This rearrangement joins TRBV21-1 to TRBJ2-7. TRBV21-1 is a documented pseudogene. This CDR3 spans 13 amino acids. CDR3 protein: CATLLGLSYEQYF. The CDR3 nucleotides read TGTGCCACCCTCCTGGGTCTCTCCTACGAGCAGTACTTC.

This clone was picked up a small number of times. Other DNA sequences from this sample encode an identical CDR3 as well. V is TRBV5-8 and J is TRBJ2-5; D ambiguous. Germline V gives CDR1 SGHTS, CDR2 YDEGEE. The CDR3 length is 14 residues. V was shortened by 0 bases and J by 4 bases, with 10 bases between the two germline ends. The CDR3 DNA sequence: TGTGCCAGCAGCTTGGGCCAGGAAGGAGAGACCCAGTACTTC. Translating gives CASSLGQEGETQYF.

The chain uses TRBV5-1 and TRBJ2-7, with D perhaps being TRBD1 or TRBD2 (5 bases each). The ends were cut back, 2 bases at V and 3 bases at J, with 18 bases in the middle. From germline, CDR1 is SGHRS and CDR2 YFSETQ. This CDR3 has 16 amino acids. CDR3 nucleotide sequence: TGCGCCAGCAGCTTTTACAGGACTCGGGGCTACTACGAGCAGTACTTC. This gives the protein CASSFYRTRGYYEQYF. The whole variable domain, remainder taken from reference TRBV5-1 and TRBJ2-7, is KAGVTQTPRYLIKTRGQQVTLSCSPISGHRSVSWYQQTPGQGLQFLFEYFSETQRNKGNFPGRFSGRQFSNSRSEMNVSTLELGDSALYLCASSFYRTRGYYEQYFGPGTRLTVT.

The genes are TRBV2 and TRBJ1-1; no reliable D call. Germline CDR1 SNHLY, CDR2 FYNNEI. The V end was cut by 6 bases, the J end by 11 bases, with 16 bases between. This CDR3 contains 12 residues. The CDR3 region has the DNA TGTGCCAGCAGGTCCGAATCTCAGCAGGCTTTCTTT. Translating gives CASRSESQQAFF.